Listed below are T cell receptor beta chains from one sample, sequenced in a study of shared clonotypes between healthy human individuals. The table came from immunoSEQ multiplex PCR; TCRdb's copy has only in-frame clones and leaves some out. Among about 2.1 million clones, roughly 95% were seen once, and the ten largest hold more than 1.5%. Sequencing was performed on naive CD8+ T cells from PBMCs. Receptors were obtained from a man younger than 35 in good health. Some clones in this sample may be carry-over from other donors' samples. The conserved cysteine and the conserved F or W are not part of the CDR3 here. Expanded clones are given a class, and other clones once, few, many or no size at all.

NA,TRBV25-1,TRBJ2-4,ASSGRMRAKNIQY
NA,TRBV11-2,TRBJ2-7,ASSPGYGSSYEQY
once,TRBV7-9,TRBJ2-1,ASSSPGDNEQF
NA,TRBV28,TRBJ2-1,ASSTTDRGGNEQF
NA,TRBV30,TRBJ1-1,AWSVWGARAEAF
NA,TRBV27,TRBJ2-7,ASSPGGGADYEQY
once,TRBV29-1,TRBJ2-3,SVVSASTDTQY
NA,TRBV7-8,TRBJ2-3,ASSFQIPEGADTQY
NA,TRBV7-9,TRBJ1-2,ASSQTQELGGYT
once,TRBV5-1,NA,ASNEGASMGDEQY
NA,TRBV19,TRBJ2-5,ASKSTRAGDYQETQY
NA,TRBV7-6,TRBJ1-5,ASSAGQFNQPQH
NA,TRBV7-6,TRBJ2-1,ASSLGTGYTNEQF
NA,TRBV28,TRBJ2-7,ASSKTGSHEQY
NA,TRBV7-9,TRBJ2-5,ASSLGVLYQETQY
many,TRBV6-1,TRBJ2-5,ASSEGVRETQY
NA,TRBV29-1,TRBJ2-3,SFTYGYTDTQY
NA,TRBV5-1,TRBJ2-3,ASSLAEGLDTDTQY
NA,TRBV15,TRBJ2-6,ATSTGRVSGANVLT
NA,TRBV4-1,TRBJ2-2,ASSQRLRPGTSTGELF
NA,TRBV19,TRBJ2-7,ASSIRGGRYEQY
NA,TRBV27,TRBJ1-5,ASKTSNQPQH
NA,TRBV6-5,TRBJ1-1,ASSYSTYTVNTEAF
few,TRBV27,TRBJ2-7,ATALGSSSGEQY